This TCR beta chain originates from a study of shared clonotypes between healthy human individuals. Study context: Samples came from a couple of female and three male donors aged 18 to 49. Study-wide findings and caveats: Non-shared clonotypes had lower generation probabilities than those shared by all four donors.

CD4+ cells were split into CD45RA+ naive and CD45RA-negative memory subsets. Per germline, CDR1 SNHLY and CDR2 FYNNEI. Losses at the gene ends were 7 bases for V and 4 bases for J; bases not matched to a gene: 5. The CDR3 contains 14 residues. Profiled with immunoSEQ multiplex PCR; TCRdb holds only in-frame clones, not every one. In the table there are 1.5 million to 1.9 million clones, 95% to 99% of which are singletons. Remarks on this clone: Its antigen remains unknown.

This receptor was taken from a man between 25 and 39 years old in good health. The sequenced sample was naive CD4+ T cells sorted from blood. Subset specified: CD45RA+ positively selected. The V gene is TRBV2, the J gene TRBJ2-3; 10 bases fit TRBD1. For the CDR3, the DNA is TGTGCCAGCACCCGGACAGGGGGATCAGATACGCAGTATTTT. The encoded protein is CASTRTGGSDTQYF.